This TCR beta chain was documented in a study of T cell responses to AZD1222 COVID-19 vaccine. Assay: immunoSEQ multiplex PCR; the TCRdb copy retains only in-frame clones and omits some. The sample records about 56,000 clones, approximately 85% being singletons. The CDR3 is 13 residues long. The germline V gene encodes CDR1 MRHNA and CDR2 SNTAGT. Deletions cut 4 bases from V and 2 bases from J, with 7 bases between. Sequenced material: peripheral blood, taken on day 0 of AZD1222 vaccination. This sequence originates from an adult in good health. The genes are TRBV6-4 and TRBJ2-3, with unresolved D. This CDR3 reads CASSVSPTDTQYF. CDR3 nucleotide sequence: TGTGCCAGCAGTGTTTCACCCACAGATACGCAGTATTTT.